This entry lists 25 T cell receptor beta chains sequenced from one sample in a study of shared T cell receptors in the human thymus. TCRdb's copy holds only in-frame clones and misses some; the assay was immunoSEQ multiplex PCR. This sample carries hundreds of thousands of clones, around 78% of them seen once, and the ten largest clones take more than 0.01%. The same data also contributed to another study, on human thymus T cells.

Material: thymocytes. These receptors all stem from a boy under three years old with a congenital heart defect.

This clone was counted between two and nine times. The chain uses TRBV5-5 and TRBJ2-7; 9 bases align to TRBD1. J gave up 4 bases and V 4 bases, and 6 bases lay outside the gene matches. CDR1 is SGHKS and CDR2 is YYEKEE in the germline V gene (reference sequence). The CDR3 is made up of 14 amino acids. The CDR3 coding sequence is TGTGCCAGCAGCGGGGGTGGACAGGGGTACGAGCAGTACTTC. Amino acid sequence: CASSGGGQGYEQYF.

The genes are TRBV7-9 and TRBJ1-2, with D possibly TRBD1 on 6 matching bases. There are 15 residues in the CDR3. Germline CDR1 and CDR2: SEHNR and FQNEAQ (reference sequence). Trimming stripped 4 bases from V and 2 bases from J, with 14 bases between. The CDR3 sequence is CASSSNPTGNYGYTF. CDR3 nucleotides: TGTGCCAGCAGCTCCAACCCGACAGGAAACTATGGCTACACCTTC. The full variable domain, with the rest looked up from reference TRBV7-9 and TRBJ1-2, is DTGVSQNPRHKITKRGQNVTFRCDPISEHNRLYWYRQTLGQGPEFLTYFQNEAQLEKSRLLSDRFSAERPKGSFSTLEIQRTEQGDSAMYLCASSSNPTGNYGYTFGSGTRLTVV.

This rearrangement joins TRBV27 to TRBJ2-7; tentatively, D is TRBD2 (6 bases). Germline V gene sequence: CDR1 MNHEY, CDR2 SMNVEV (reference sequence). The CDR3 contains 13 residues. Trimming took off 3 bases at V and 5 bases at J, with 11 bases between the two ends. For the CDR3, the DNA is TGTGCCAGCAGTTTCGGGAGTCTGGACGAGCAGTACTTC. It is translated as CASSFGSLDEQYF.

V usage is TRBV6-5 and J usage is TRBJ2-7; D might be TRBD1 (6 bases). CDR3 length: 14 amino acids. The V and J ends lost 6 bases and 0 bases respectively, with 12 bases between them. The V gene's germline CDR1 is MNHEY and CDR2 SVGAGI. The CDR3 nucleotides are TGTGCCAGCAGCCACCGGGACAACTCCTACGAGCAGTACTTC. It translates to CASSHRDNSYEQYF.

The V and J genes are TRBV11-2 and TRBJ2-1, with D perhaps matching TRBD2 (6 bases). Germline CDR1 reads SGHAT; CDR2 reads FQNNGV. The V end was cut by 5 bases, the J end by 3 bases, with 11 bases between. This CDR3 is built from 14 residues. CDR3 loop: CASSPWGDYNEQFF. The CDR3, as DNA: TGTGCCAGCAGCCCCTGGGGGGACTACAATGAGCAGTTCTTC. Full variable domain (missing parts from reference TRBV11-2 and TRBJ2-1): EAGVAQSPRYKIIEKRQSVAFWCNPISGHATLYWYQQILGQGPKLLIQFQNNGVVDDSQLPKDRFSAERLKGVDSTLKIQPAKLEDSAVYLCASSPWGDYNEQFFGPGTRLTVL.

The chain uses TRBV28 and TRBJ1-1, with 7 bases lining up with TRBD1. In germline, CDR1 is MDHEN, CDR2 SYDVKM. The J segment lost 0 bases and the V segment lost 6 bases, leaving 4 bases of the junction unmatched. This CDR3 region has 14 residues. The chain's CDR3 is CASRRDRVNTEAFF. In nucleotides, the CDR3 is TGTGCCAGCAGACGGGACAGAGTGAACACTGAAGCTTTCTTT.

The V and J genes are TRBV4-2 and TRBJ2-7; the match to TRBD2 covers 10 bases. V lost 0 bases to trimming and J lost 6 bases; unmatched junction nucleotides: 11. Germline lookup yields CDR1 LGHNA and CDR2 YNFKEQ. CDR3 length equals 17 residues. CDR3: CASSQEVSSGRAGEQYF. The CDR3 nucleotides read TGTGCCAGCAGCCAAGAAGTGTCCAGCGGGAGGGCCGGCGAGCAGTACTTC.

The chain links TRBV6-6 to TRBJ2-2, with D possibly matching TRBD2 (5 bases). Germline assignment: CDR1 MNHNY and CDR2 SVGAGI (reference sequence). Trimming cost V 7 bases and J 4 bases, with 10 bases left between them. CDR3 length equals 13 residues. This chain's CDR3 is CASIKDFTGELFF. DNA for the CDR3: TGTGCCAGCATAAAGGACTTCACCGGGGAGCTGTTTTTT.

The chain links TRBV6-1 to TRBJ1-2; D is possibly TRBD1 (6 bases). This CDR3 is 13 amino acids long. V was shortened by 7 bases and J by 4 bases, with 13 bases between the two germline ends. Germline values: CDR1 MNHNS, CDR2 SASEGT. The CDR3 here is CASTNRDGYGYTF. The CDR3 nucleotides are TGTGCCAGCACCAACAGGGATGGCTATGGCTACACCTTC.

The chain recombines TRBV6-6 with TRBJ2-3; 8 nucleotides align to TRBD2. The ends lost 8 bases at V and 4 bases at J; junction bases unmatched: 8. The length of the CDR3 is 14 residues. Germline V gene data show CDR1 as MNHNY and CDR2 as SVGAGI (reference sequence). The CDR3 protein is CASQRLAKADTQYF. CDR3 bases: TGTGCCAGCCAGCGACTAGCGAAGGCAGATACGCAGTATTTT.

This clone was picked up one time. In DNA, the CDR3 is TGTGCCAGCAGTTTATCCGGTCGGAACACCGGGGAGCTGTTTTTT. It translates to CASSLSGRNTGELFF. This chain links TRBV27 with TRBJ2-2; D remains unclear. This CDR3 comprises 15 residues. CDR1 and CDR2 (germline): MNHEY, SMNVEV (reference sequence). V shed 0 bases and J shed 1 base, with 6 bases lying between them.

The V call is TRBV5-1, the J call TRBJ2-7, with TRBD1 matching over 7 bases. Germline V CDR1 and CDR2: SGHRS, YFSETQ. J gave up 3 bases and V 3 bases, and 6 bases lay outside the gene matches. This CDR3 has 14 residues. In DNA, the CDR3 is TGCGCCAGCAGCTGGGGGTGGACAGGCTACGAGCAGTACTTC. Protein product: CASSWGWTGYEQYF.

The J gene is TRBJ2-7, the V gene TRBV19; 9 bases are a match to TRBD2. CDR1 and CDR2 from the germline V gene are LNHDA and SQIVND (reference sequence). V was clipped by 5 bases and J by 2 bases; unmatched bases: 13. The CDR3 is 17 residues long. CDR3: CASSAPFAGGGPYEQYF. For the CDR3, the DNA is TGTGCCAGTAGTGCCCCGTTCGCGGGAGGGGGTCCCTACGAGCAGTACTTC.

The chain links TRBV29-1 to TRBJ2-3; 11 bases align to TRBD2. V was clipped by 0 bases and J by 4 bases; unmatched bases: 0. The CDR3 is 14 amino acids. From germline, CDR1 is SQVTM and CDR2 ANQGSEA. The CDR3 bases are TGCAGCGTTGAAGATAGCGGGAGGGCAGATACGCAGTATTTT. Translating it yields CSVEDSGRADTQYF.

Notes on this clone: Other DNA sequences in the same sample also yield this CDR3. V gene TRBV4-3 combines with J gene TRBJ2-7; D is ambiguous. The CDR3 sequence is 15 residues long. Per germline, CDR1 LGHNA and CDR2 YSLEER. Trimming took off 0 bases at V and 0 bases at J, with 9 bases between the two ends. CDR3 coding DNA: TGCGCCAGCAGCCAAGATGGCGGTAGCTCCTACGAGCAGTACTTC. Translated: CASSQDGGSSYEQYF.

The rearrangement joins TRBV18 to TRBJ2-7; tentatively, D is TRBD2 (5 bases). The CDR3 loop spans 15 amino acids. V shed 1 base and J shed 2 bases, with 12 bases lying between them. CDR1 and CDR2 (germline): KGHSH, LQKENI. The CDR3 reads CASSPQEGNPYEQYF. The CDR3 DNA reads TGTGCCAGCTCACCACAAGAGGGAAATCCCTACGAGCAGTACTTC.

CDR3 region: CASSLESRLAGSGDEQFF. DNA for the CDR3: TGTGCCAGCAGCTTAGAGTCGCGACTAGCGGGGTCTGGGGATGAGCAGTTCTTC. The rearrangement uses TRBV13 and TRBJ2-1; TRBD2 agrees at 11 bases. The J segment lost 8 bases and the V segment lost 1 base, leaving 13 bases of the junction unmatched. The CDR3 is 18 residues long. The V gene's germline CDR1 is PRHDT and CDR2 FYEKMQ (reference sequence).

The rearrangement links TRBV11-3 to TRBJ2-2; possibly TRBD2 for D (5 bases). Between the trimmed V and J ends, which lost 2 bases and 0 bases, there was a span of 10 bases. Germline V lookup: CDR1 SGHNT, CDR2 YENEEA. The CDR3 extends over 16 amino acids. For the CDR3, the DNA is TGTGCCAGCAGCTTATCGGCTAGCTCGAACACCGGGGAGCTGTTTTTT. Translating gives CASSLSASSNTGELFF.

The CDR3 region is CASRPGRGGLGYGYTF. The CDR3 DNA reads TGCGCCAGCAGGCCCGGGAGAGGGGGCCTTGGCTATGGCTACACCTTC. J is TRBJ1-2 and V is TRBV5-1, with 7 bases matching TRBD1. The CDR3 has 16 residues. Germline V gene data show CDR1 as SGHRS and CDR2 as YFSETQ. The V and J ends lost 5 bases and 4 bases, in that order; junction bases with no gene match: 14.

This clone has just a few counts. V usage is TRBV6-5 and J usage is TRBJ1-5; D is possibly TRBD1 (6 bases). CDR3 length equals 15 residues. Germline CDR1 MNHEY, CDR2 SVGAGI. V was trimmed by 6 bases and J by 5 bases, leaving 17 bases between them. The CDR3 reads CASRRSTGKDQPQHF. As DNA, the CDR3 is TGTGCCAGCAGGAGGAGTACAGGGAAAGATCAGCCCCAGCATTTT.

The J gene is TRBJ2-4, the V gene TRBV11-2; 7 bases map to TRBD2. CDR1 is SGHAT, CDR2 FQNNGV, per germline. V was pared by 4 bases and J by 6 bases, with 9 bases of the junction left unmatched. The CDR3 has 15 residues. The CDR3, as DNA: TGTGCCAGCAGCTACTCTTGGACTAGGGGAAACATTCAGTACTTC. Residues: CASSYSWTRGNIQYF.

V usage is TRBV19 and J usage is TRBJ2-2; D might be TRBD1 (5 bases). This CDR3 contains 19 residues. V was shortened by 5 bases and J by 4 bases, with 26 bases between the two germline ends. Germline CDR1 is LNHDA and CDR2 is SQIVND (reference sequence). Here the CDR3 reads CASSGPHRFIHSSTGELFF. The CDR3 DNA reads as TGTGCCAGTAGTGGCCCTCACAGGTTTATTCATTCGAGCACCGGGGAGCTGTTTTTT.

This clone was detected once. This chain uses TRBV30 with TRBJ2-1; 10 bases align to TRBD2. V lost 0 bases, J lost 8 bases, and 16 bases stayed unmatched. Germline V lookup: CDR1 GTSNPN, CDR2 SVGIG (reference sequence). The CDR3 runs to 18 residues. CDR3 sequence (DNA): TGTGCCTGGAGTGTCAATCCCCCCAGCGGGAGGGCCTGGGATGAGCAGTTCTTC. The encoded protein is CAWSVNPPSGRAWDEQFF.

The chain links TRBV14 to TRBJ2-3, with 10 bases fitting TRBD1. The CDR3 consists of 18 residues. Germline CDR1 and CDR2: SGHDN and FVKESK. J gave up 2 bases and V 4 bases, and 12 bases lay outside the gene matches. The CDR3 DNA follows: TGTGCCAGCAGCCTCGATTCGACCGGGACAGGGGACACAGATACGCAGTATTTT. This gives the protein CASSLDSTGTGDTDTQYF.

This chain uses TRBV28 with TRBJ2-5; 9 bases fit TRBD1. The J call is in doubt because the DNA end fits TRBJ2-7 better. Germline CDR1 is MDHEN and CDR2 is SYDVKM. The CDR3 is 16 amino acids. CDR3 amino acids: CASSLLWDRVFDEQYF. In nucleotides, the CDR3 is TGTGCCAGCAGTTTATTGTGGGACAGGGTATTCGACGAGCAGTACTTC.